Sequencing of this TCR beta chain was carried out in a study of T-cell reconstitution after alpha-beta-depleted transplantation in children. This clonotype was picked up many times. A TCRbeta library incorporating unique molecular identifiers was prepared. TCRdb used MiXCR to reprocess the PCR reads, holding one entry per CDR3 protein. The table lists 90,000 to 100,000 distinct CDR3 sequences, over 9% of them singletons, with 11% to 15% in the top ten. V lost 0 bases, J lost 5 bases, and 7 bases stayed unmatched. The CDR3 is 17 amino acids. CDR1 and CDR2 (germline): LGHNA, YNFKEQ. Source: PBMCs from the stem cell graft donor, taken from the stem cell graft. The source is a human donor who donated a stem cell graft to a child with inherited bone marrow failure. The chain is built from TRBV4-2 and TRBJ1-6; 7 bases align to TRBD1. CDR3: CASSQDPPGGDNSPLHF. The CDR3 DNA reads as TGTGCCAGCAGCCAAGACCCCCCAGGGGGGGATAATTCACCCCTCCACTTT.